The clone carrying this TCR beta chain was seen more than once but under ten times. V was trimmed by 4 bases and J by 1 base, leaving 7 bases between them. The CDR3 has 12 amino acids. Germline-derived CDR1 and CDR2 are SQVTM and ANQGSEA. The entry originates in a study of Graves' ophthalmopathy and Graves' hyperthyroidism. RNA transcripts yielded amplified TCR beta CDR3 regions. RT-PCR in the first round used HTBI primers; a second-round multiplex PCR followed. Each CDR3 protein is one row after TCRdb ran MiXCR on the multiplex PCR reads. The sample holds about 1.2 million distinct CDR3 sequences, less than 45% seen once.

The sequencing sample was made of peripheral blood or thyroid tissue (not recorded which). The receptor comes from an adult man with Graves' hyperthyroidism. V gene TRBV29-1 combines with J gene TRBJ1-2; D not resolved. The CDR3 loop is CSVGYNNYGYTF. The CDR3 DNA sequence: TGCAGCGTTGGGTATAATAACTATGGCTACACCTTC. The variable domain in full, with the rest retrieved from reference TRBV29-1 and TRBJ1-2, is SAVISQKPSRDICQRGTSLTIQCQVDSQVTMMFWYRQQPGQSLTLIATANQGSEATYESGFVIDKFPISRPNLTFSTLTVSNMSPEDSSIYLCSVGYNNYGYTFGSGTRLTVV.